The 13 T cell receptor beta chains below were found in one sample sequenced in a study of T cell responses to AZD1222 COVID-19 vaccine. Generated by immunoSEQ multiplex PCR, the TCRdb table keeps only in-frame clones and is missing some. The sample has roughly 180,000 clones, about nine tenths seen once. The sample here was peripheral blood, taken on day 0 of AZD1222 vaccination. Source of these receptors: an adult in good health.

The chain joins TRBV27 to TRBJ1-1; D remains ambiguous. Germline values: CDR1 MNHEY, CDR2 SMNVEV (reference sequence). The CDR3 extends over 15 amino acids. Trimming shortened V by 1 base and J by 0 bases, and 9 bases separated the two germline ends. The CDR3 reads CASSLFGGVNTEAFF. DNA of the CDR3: TGTGCCAGCAGTTTATTTGGCGGTGTGAACACTGAAGCTTTCTTT.

Here the CDR3 reads CASSTGQGGVEAFF. CDR3 nucleotides: TGTGCCAGCAGCACCGGACAGGGTGGGGTTGAAGCTTTCTTT. The V gene is TRBV7-3, the J gene TRBJ1-1, with 8 bases fitting TRBD1. Germline values: CDR1 SGHTA, CDR2 FQGTGA. The CDR3 has 14 residues. Trimming removed 5 bases from V and 7 bases from J; junction bases left unmatched: 9.

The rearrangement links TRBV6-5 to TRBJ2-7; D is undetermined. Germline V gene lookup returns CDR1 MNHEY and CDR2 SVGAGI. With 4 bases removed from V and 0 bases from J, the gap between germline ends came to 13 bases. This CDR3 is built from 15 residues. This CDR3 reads CASSSAGPNSYEQYF. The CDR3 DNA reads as TGTGCCAGCAGTTCCGCCGGTCCCAACTCCTACGAGCAGTACTTC.

Here the CDR3 DNA reads TGTGCCAGCAAAGTGCCGGGACAGGAAAAACTGTTTTTT. Translated: CASKVPGQEKLFF. The chain employs TRBV6-5 and TRBJ1-4; TRBD1 matches at 7 bases. This CDR3 is 13 amino acids long. Trimming at V came to 7 bases and at J to 8 bases, leaving 7 bases not matched to a gene. Germline assignment: CDR1 MNHEY and CDR2 SVGAGI.

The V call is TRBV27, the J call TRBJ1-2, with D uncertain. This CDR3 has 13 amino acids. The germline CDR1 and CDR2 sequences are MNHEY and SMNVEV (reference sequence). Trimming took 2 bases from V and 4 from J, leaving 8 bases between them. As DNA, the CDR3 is TGTGCCAGCAGTTTAAATGCACCCTATGGCTACACCTTC. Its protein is CASSLNAPYGYTF.

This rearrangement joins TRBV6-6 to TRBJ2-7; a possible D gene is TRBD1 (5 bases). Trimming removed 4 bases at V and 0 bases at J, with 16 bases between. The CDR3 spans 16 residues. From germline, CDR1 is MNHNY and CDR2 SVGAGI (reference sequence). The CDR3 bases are TGTGCCAGCAGTTCTCCTACAGGTGATAGCTCCTACGAGCAGTACTTC. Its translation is CASSSPTGDSSYEQYF.

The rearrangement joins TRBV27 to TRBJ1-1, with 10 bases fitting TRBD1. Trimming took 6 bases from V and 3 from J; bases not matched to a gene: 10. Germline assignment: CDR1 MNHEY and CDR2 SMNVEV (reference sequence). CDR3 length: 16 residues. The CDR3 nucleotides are TGTGCCAGCAGCCCCAGACAGGGGGCTCGGTACACTGAAGCTTTCTTT. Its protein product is CASSPRQGARYTEAFF.

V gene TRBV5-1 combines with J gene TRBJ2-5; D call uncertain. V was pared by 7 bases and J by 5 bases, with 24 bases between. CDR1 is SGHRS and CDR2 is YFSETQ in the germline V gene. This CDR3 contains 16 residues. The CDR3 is CASRGRVRGRVETQYF. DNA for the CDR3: TGCGCCAGCCGCGGCCGTGTTCGAGGAAGGGTCGAGACCCAGTACTTC.

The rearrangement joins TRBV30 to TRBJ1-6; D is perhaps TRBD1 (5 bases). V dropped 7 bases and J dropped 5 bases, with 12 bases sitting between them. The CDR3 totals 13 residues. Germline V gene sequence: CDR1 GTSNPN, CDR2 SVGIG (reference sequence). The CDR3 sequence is CASVDNNNSPLHF. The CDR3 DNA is TGTGCCTCCGTGGACAACAATAATTCACCCCTCCACTTT. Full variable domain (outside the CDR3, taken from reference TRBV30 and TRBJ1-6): SQTIHQWPATLVQPVGSPLSLECTVEGTSNPNLYWYRQAAGRGLQLLFYSVGIGQISSEVPQNLSASRPQDRQFILSSKKLLLSDSGFYLCASVDNNNSPLHFGNGTRLTVT.

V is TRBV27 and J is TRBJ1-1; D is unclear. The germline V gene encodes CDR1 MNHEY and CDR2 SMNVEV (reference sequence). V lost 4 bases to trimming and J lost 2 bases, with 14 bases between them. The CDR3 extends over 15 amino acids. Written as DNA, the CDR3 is TGTGCCAGCAGTTCTCGCCCGGCTGAAAACACTGAAGCTTTCTTT. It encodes CASSSRPAENTEAFF.

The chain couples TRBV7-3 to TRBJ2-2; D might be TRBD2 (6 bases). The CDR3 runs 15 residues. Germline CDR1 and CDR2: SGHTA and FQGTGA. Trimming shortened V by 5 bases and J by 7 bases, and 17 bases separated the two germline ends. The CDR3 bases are TGTGCCAGCAGCCCTACCGGGGGAGTCGACGGGGAGCTGTTTTTT. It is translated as CASSPTGGVDGELFF.

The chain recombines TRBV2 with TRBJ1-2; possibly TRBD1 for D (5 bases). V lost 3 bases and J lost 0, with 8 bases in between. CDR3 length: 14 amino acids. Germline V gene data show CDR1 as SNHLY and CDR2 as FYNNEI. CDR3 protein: CASSDDRPNYGYTF. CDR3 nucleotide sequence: TGTGCCAGCAGTGATGACAGACCTAACTATGGCTACACCTTC.

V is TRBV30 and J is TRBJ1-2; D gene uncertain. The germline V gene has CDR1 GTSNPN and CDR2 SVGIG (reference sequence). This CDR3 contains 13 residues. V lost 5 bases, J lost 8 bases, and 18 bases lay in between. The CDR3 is CAWQGRPAGGYTF. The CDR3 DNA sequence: TGTGCCTGGCAAGGGAGGCCCGCGGGAGGCTACACCTTC.